This TCR beta chain derives from a study of blood T cells in healthy people across ages (dated by TCRdb to about 2015). About the study as a whole: In model experiments, template switching captured roughly one uniquely barcoded TCR beta cDNA molecule for every two T cells. Donors of different ages were randomly distributed across sequencing lanes to avoid experimental bias. The study measured age-related changes in TCR beta repertoire diversity using deep sequencing normalized with unique cDNA molecular identifiers. For two donors (one aged 18 to 30 and one aged 80 or older), the study analyzed two additional independent replicas of 1 million unique cDNA reads from the same blood draw. The donors were divided into four age groups: young (average approximately 15 years), middle-aged (about 39), aged (around 59) and long-lived (82).

Trimming takes 6 bases from V and 8 bases from J, and the germline ends sit 11 bases apart. The germline V gene encodes CDR1 SGHVS and CDR2 FQNEAQ. The CDR3 spans 13 residues, from the cysteine through the phenylalanine. The kept DNA is CDR3 alone, 39 bases in frame from the first base. Donors were 39 systemically healthy Caucasian individuals from Russia aged about 6 to 100 years. Ten milliliters of peripheral blood were drawn from each donor into EDTA-treated Vacutainer tubes. Ficoll-Paque density-gradient centrifugation was used to isolate PBMCs, with at least 6 million obtained per sample. Trizol reagent was used to extract total RNA from the PBMCs, yielding at least 5.5 micrograms per sample. Naive CD45RAhigh/CD27high T cell percentages were measured by flow cytometry on a PBMC aliquot from every donor. This clonotype was counted many times. The clone's antigen remains unknown. No base quality information exists; no much larger clone differs at one position.

Library creation used 5' RACE. The instrument given in TCRdb is Illumina HiSeq 2500. A second roughly 7 to 11 cycle PCR used a sample-barcoded 5' primer and a J-beta primer mix. A unique molecular identifier was introduced onto each TCR beta cDNA molecule by a template-switch 5' adaptor carrying 12 random nucleotides. Each sample yielded at least 2.5 million CDR3-containing paired-end reads. The Mint cDNA synthesis kit, primed by a TRBC-specific oligonucleotide, was used to synthesize first-strand cDNA from all RNA. All cDNA was treated with uracil-DNA glycosylase and then went through a first 18-cycle PCR with the universal primers M1SS and BC2_uni_R. Processing in the source paper ran as follows. Normalization of each sample was performed by random selection of 1 million high-quality reads, each carrying a distinct molecular identifier. Instead of being binned into consensus sequences, reads with shared molecular identifiers were discarded. MiTCR, set to a Q25 quality threshold and the strictest error-elimination algorithm, was used for CDR3 identification, clonotype clustering and error correction. A nonparametric unseen species model with Euler transformation was used to estimate lower-bound total TCR beta diversity. In TCRdb, the public reads were trimmed at Q25 with fastp and aligned with MiXCR, with productive beta chains retained. Identical CDR3 proteins give one entry, which carries the most common genes and DNA. The V and J calls and clone size come from TCRdb's table, not from the authors' own analysis. This sample comprises about 650,000 distinct CDR3 sequences, about 30% of them detected only once. The ten top clones hold just over 15% of the sample.

Here is what the overall study found, with its caveats: Bulk unsorted PBMC profiling prevented conclusive comparison of naive and antigen-experienced compartments. Observed TCR beta diversity per million T cells fell roughly linearly with age, and a significant reduction was already apparent by age around 40. The long-lived group showed more naive CD4+ T cells, fewer expanded clones and increased TCR diversity than the aged group, suggesting age selection. Donor CMV infection status was unknown, potentially confounding age-related changes in expanded clonotypes. The percentage of naive T cells measured by flow cytometry correlated strongly with observed TCR beta diversity. Estimates of total diversity based on one million sequenced T cells were regarded as lower bounds and as underestimates.

The sample consisted of blood. The TCR comes from a woman aged 80 or over in good health. Donor details come from another sample of the same person, matched by shared clones. The sequence is built from TRBV7-8 and TRBJ1-6; D gene: possibly TRBD1, on 6 matching bases. The DNA is TGTGCCAGCAGTAGGGGGGCTGATTCACCCCTCCACTTT. Its protein is CASSRGADSPLHF.